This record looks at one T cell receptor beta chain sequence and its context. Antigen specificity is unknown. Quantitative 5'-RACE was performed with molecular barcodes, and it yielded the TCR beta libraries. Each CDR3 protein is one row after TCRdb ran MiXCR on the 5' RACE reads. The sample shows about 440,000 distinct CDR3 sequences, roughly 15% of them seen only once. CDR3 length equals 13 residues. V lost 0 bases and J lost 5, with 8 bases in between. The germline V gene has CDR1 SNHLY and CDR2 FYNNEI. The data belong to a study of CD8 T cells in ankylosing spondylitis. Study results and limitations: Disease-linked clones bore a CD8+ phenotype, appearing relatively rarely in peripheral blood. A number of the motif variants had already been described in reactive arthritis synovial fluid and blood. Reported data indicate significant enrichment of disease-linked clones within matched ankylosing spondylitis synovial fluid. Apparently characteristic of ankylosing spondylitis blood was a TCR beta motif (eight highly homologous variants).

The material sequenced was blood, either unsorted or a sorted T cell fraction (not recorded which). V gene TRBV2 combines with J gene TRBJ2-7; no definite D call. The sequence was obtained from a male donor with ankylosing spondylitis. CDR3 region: CASSEALKDEQYF. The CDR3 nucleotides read TGTGCCAGCAGTGAAGCGCTAAAAGACGAGCAGTACTTC. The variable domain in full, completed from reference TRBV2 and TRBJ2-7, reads EPEVTQTPSHQVTQMGQEVILRCVPISNHLYFYWYRQILGQKVEFLVSFYNNEISEKSEIFDDQFSVERPDGSNFTLKIRSTKLEDSAMYFCASSEALKDEQYFGPGTRLTVT.